This TCR beta chain was observed in a study of CD8 T cells in Susac syndrome. Random-hexamer reverse transcription was applied to roughly 0.5 to 1 ug RNA. TCRdb redid the calling of the immunoSEQ multiplex PCR reads with MiXCR, one entry per CDR3 protein. The sample has 100,000 to 150,000 distinct CDR3 sequences; approximately 95% are singletons. This CDR3 region has 15 residues. The V and J ends lost 3 bases and 5 bases respectively, with 13 bases between them. This receptor was identified in a human donor with multiple sclerosis. Sequenced input: CD8+ T cells from PBMCs. This chain links TRBV12-3 or TRBV12-4 with TRBJ2-2, with D perhaps matching TRBD1 (6 bases). CDR3 sequence: CASSFDGQPTGELFF. The CDR3 nucleotides read TGTGCCAGCAGTTTCGACGGACAGCCTACCGGGGAGCTGTTTTTT.